One T cell receptor delta chain is described in this entry. The mismatch at residue 20 between this DNA's translation and the TCRdb protein of a much larger clone likely reflects a read error; the protein shown is translated from the DNA. The entry originates in a study of γδ T cells in repeated Plasmodium falciparum infection. TCRdb re-analyzed the multiplex PCR reads via CATT. The table lists 85,000 to 95,000 delta-chain clones, under 1.5% of them singletons. Gammadelta T cells were flow-sorted from PBMC into Vgamma9/Vdelta2+ and Vdelta2-negative populations for bulk analysis. This CDR3 is 22 amino acids long. Germline-derived CDR1 and CDR2 are TSWWSYY and QGS.

The V gene reported is TRDV1; the J gene is uncalled; the table's TRDD3 call for D was not verified on the DNA. Sample: gamma-delta T cells from blood. The sequence came from a pool of human donors (malaria-infected and uninfected, not separated). CDR3 protein: CALGELLRGRGYSTPYTDKPIF. DNA of the CDR3: TGTGCTCTTGGGGAACTCCTTCGGGGTCGGGGATACAGCACTCCGTACACCGATAAACCCATCTTT.